Listed below are T cell receptor beta chains from one sample, sequenced in a study of cytomegalovirus exposure and HLA in healthy donors. Measured with immunoSEQ multiplex PCR; TCRdb has only the in-frame clones, and not every one. Here the sample spans roughly 140,000 clones, around 77% being singletons. Sequenced material: PBMCs. Source of these receptors: a man younger than 45 in good health and CMV-seronegative. Each CDR3 is given with its conserved first and last residue. A D gene is named only where the DNA matches it firmly. Only some rows state a clone size, as once, few, many or a class for expanded clones.

clone size: once; CDR3 length: 15; J gene: TRBJ1-5; D gene: TRBD1; V gene: TRBV28; CDR3 DNA: TGTGCCAGCAGTTTATATCAGGGGGGCGGGCAGCCCCAGCATTTT; CDR3 protein: CASSLYQGGGQPQHF
clone size: -; CDR3 length: 15; J gene: TRBJ1-6; D gene: -; V gene: TRBV6-1; CDR3 DNA: TGTGCCAGCACCGAGAACGCAGGTTATAATTCACCCCTCCACTTT; CDR3 protein: CASTENAGYNSPLHF
clone size: -; CDR3 length: 15; J gene: TRBJ2-5; D gene: TRBD1; V gene: TRBV19; CDR3 DNA: TGTGCCAGTAGACCGGGGACAGGGTTCAGCGAGACCCAGTACTTC; CDR3 protein: CASRPGTGFSETQYF
clone size: -; CDR3 length: 14; J gene: TRBJ1-2; D gene: -; V gene: TRBV28; CDR3 DNA: TGTGCCAGCAGTTTTCGGTCAGTGCGGGGGGGCTACACCTTC; CDR3 protein: CASSFRSVRGGYTF
clone size: -; CDR3 length: 15; J gene: TRBJ2-7; D gene: TRBD1; V gene: TRBV2; CDR3 DNA: TGTGCCAGCAGTGAAGCGGGACAGGGGGCGAGGGAGCAGTACTTC; CDR3 protein: CASSEAGQGAREQYF
clone size: -; CDR3 length: 15; J gene: TRBJ1-6; D gene: TRBD1; V gene: TRBV28; CDR3 DNA: TGTGCCAGCAGTTCCCGGACAGGGATTTACTCACCCCTCCACTTT; CDR3 protein: CASSSRTGIYSPLHF
clone size: few; CDR3 length: 14; J gene: TRBJ1-5; D gene: -; V gene: TRBV18; CDR3 DNA: TGTGCCAGCTCCGAGGCTATAAAGAATCAGCCCCAGCATTTT; CDR3 protein: CASSEAIKNQPQHF
clone size: -; CDR3 length: 16; J gene: TRBJ2-5; D gene: TRBD2; V gene: TRBV27; CDR3 DNA: TGTGCCAGCAGTGACCGACTAGCGGGGGGGAGAGAGACCCAGTACTTC; CDR3 protein: CASSDRLAGGRETQYF
clone size: few; CDR3 length: 14; J gene: TRBJ1-2; D gene: TRBD1; V gene: TRBV4-1; CDR3 DNA: TGCGCCAGCAGCCAACTCCGGGACAGCTATGGCTACACCTTC; CDR3 protein: CASSQLRDSYGYTF
clone size: -; CDR3 length: 14; J gene: TRBJ1-1; D gene: -; V gene: TRBV5-1; CDR3 DNA: TGCGCCAGCAGCACGGGAGGGGGGCGAACTGAAGCTTTCTTT; CDR3 protein: CASSTGGGRTEAFF
clone size: -; CDR3 length: 14; J gene: TRBJ2-7; D gene: TRBD1; V gene: TRBV28; CDR3 DNA: TGTGCCAGCAGTTCGAGACAGGGTATCTACGAGCAGTACTTC; CDR3 protein: CASSSRQGIYEQYF
clone size: -; CDR3 length: 15; J gene: TRBJ2-7; D gene: -; V gene: TRBV18; CDR3 DNA: TGTGCCAGCTCAAGACAGGCGACCCCGGGCTACGAGCAGTACTTC; CDR3 protein: CASSRQATPGYEQYF
clone size: -; CDR3 length: 14; J gene: TRBJ1-1; D gene: -; V gene: TRBV5-4; CDR3 DNA: TGTGCCAGCAGCTCGACGGGGGGGAACACTGAAGCTTTCTTT; CDR3 protein: CASSSTGGNTEAFF
clone size: -; CDR3 length: 14; J gene: TRBJ1-5; D gene: -; V gene: TRBV5-5; CDR3 DNA: TGTGCCAGCACCCCGGGGGGTCGCAATCAGCCCCAGCATTTT; CDR3 protein: CASTPGGRNQPQHF
clone size: -; CDR3 length: 14; J gene: TRBJ1-5; D gene: TRBD1; V gene: TRBV27; CDR3 DNA: TGTGCCAGCAGGGCAGGGAGGACAGGTCAGCCCCAGAATTTT; CDR3 protein: CASRAGRTGQPQNF
clone size: -; CDR3 length: 14; J gene: TRBJ1-2; D gene: -; V gene: TRBV18; CDR3 DNA: TGTGCCAGCTCACCGACGACTAGCGACTATGGCTACACCTTC; CDR3 protein: CASSPTTSDYGYTF
clone size: -; CDR3 length: 17; J gene: TRBJ2-7; D gene: -; V gene: TRBV27; CDR3 DNA: TGTGCCAGCAGTTTACACTTCGGACAGGCGGGACCCTACGAGCAGTACTTC; CDR3 protein: CASSLHFGQAGPYEQYF
clone size: once; CDR3 length: 14; J gene: TRBJ2-7; D gene: -; V gene: TRBV19; CDR3 DNA: TGTGCCAGTAGTATAACTCCGCGAGCCTACGAGCAGTACTTC; CDR3 protein: CASSITPRAYEQYF
clone size: -; CDR3 length: 15; J gene: TRBJ2-7; D gene: TRBD2; V gene: TRBV7-9; CDR3 DNA: TGTGCCAGCAGCCAGACTAGCGGTAATACCTACGAGCAGTACTTC; CDR3 protein: CASSQTSGNTYEQYF
clone size: once; CDR3 length: 15; J gene: TRBJ2-7; D gene: TRBD1; V gene: TRBV6-5; CDR3 DNA: TGTGCCAGCAGACGCGGGACAGGGGAGGGCTACGAGCAGTACTTC; CDR3 protein: CASRRGTGEGYEQYF
clone size: few; CDR3 length: 14; J gene: TRBJ1-2; D gene: -; V gene: TRBV2; CDR3 DNA: TGTGCCAGCAGTGAGTGGGGGGGTAACTATGGCTACACCTTC; CDR3 protein: CASSEWGGNYGYTF
clone size: -; CDR3 length: 14; J gene: TRBJ2-5; D gene: -; V gene: TRBV18; CDR3 DNA: TGTGCCAGCGCCTACTCAGGGGTGGTAGAGACCCAGTACTTC; CDR3 protein: CASAYSGVVETQYF
clone size: -; CDR3 length: 16; J gene: TRBJ2-6; D gene: TRBD1; V gene: TRBV28; CDR3 DNA: TGTGCCAGCAGCGGACAGGGTTGGACTGGGGCCAACGTCCTGACTTTC; CDR3 protein: CASSGQGWTGANVLTF
clone size: -; CDR3 length: 17; J gene: TRBJ2-7; D gene: TRBD2; V gene: TRBV7-9; CDR3 DNA: TGTGCCAGCAGCTCGACTAGCGGGAGGGGGCGCTCCTACGAGCAGTACTTC; CDR3 protein: CASSSTSGRGRSYEQYF
clone size: once; CDR3 length: 15; J gene: TRBJ2-1; D gene: -; V gene: TRBV18; CDR3 DNA: TGTGCCAGCTCACCACGGGCGGGACAGACCGTTGAGCAGTTCTTC; CDR3 protein: CASSPRAGQTVEQFF
clone size: -; CDR3 length: 16; J gene: TRBJ2-3; D gene: TRBD2; V gene: TRBV5-4; CDR3 DNA: TGTGCCAGCAGCTCCTGGACTAGCGGGGTAGCAGATACGCAGTATTTT; CDR3 protein: CASSSWTSGVADTQYF
clone size: -; CDR3 length: 15; J gene: TRBJ2-5; D gene: TRBD2; V gene: TRBV10-1; CDR3 DNA: TGCGCCAGCAGTGACGCTAGCGGGGCTGGGGAGACCCAGTACTTC; CDR3 protein: CASSDASGAGETQYF
clone size: -; CDR3 length: 16; J gene: TRBJ2-4; D gene: -; V gene: TRBV21-1; CDR3 DNA: TGTGCCAGCAGCAAAGGGCGGACAGGGACCAAAAACATTCAGTACTTC; CDR3 protein: CASSKGRTGTKNIQYF
clone size: -; CDR3 length: 15; J gene: TRBJ2-5; D gene: -; V gene: TRBV5-1; CDR3 DNA: TGCGCCAGCAGCTTGGCCGGTGACCGGGGGGAGACCCAGTACTTC; CDR3 protein: CASSLAGDRGETQYF
clone size: -; CDR3 length: 14; J gene: TRBJ2-7; D gene: TRBD1; V gene: TRBV6-4; CDR3 DNA: TGTGCCAGCAGTGACCAGGGGGCCTCCTACGAGCAGTACTTC; CDR3 protein: CASSDQGASYEQYF
clone size: -; CDR3 length: 14; J gene: TRBJ1-2; D gene: TRBD1; V gene: TRBV28; CDR3 DNA: TGTGCCAGCAGTCCCTGGACAGGGGAAGGCGGCTACCCCTTC; CDR3 protein: CASSPWTGEGGYPF
clone size: -; CDR3 length: 12; J gene: TRBJ2-7; D gene: -; V gene: TRBV28; CDR3 DNA: TGTGCCAGCAGGAGCGCAGCCTACGAGCAGTACTTC; CDR3 protein: CASRSAAYEQYF
clone size: few; CDR3 length: 14; J gene: TRBJ1-1; D gene: -; V gene: TRBV6-5; CDR3 DNA: TGTGCCAGCAGGCGGGGGGGAGTCGACACTGAAGCTTTCTTT; CDR3 protein: CASRRGGVDTEAFF
clone size: -; CDR3 length: 16; J gene: TRBJ1-4; D gene: -; V gene: TRBV5-1; CDR3 DNA: TGCGCCAGCAGCTTGGCCCTGAGGGGGGGGAATGAAAAACTGTTTTTT; CDR3 protein: CASSLALRGGNEKLFF
clone size: -; CDR3 length: 16; J gene: TRBJ1-2; D gene: -; V gene: TRBV5-5; CDR3 DNA: TGTGCCAGCAGCTTGTTCCCCCCCATGGGGGGGTATGGCTACACCTTC; CDR3 protein: CASSLFPPMGGYGYTF
clone size: -; CDR3 length: 13; J gene: TRBJ1-2; D gene: -; V gene: TRBV30; CDR3 DNA: TGTGCCTGGAAAGGAACAGGGCTGGGTGGCTACACCTTC; CDR3 protein: CAWKGTGLGGYTF
clone size: -; CDR3 length: 13; J gene: TRBJ1-5; D gene: -; V gene: TRBV7-2; CDR3 DNA: TGTGCCAGCAGCTTAAGGGGCTCTCAGCCCCAGCATTTT; CDR3 protein: CASSLRGSQPQHF
clone size: -; CDR3 length: 13; J gene: TRBJ1-1; D gene: -; V gene: TRBV9; CDR3 DNA: TGTGCCAGCAGCGTGGAAGCGGACACTGAAGCTTTCTTT; CDR3 protein: CASSVEADTEAFF
clone size: -; CDR3 length: 15; J gene: TRBJ1-6; D gene: -; V gene: TRBV28; CDR3 DNA: TGTGCCAGCAGCCAAACGGGAATCATTAATTCAGCCCTCCACTTT; CDR3 protein: CASSQTGIINSALHF
clone size: few; CDR3 length: 15; J gene: TRBJ2-7; D gene: -; V gene: TRBV5-6; CDR3 DNA: TGTGCCAGCAGCTTCCGGGTAGCTGGCTACTACGAGCAGTACTTC; CDR3 protein: CASSFRVAGYYEQYF
clone size: -; CDR3 length: 15; J gene: TRBJ1-4; D gene: -; V gene: TRBV15; CDR3 DNA: TGTGCCACCAGCGACCGACAGACGCTTAATGAAAAACTGTTTTTT; CDR3 protein: CATSDRQTLNEKLFF
clone size: -; CDR3 length: 15; J gene: TRBJ1-1; D gene: -; V gene: TRBV25-1; CDR3 DNA: TGTGCCAGCAGCCCCCCCACGAGGGGGTCGACTGAAGCTTTCTTT; CDR3 protein: CASSPPTRGSTEAFF
clone size: -; CDR3 length: 14; J gene: TRBJ1-1; D gene: TRBD1; V gene: TRBV7-6; CDR3 DNA: TGTGCCAGCAGCCCGAGGACAGGGAACACTGAAGCTTTCTTT; CDR3 protein: CASSPRTGNTEAFF
clone size: few; CDR3 length: 15; J gene: TRBJ2-2; D gene: TRBD1; V gene: TRBV7-6; CDR3 DNA: TGTGCCAGCAGCTTAGGGACAGGGGTTACCGGGGAGCTGTTTTTT; CDR3 protein: CASSLGTGVTGELFF
clone size: -; CDR3 length: 15; J gene: TRBJ2-2; D gene: -; V gene: TRBV11-1; CDR3 DNA: TGTGCCAGCAGCTTAGAAAGACTCATCACCGGGGAGCTGTTTTTT; CDR3 protein: CASSLERLITGELFF
clone size: -; CDR3 length: 12; J gene: TRBJ1-2; D gene: -; V gene: TRBV2; CDR3 DNA: TGTGCCAGCAGTGGGGGGGGGTATGGCTACACCTTC; CDR3 protein: CASSGGGYGYTF
clone size: -; CDR3 length: 15; J gene: TRBJ2-1; D gene: TRBD2; V gene: TRBV6-1; CDR3 DNA: TGTGCCAGCAGTGAAGGCGGGACTACCTACAATGAGCAGTTCTTC; CDR3 protein: CASSEGGTTYNEQFF
clone size: -; CDR3 length: 14; J gene: TRBJ1-5; D gene: TRBD1; V gene: TRBV29-1; CDR3 DNA: TGCAGCGTTGCGACAGGGGTAAGCAATCAGCCCCAGCATTTT; CDR3 protein: CSVATGVSNQPQHF
clone size: few; CDR3 length: 13; J gene: TRBJ2-5; D gene: -; V gene: TRBV6-5; CDR3 DNA: TGTGCCAGCACCCCACCAGGGAGGGAGACCCAGTACTTC; CDR3 protein: CASTPPGRETQYF
clone size: -; CDR3 length: 14; J gene: TRBJ1-1; D gene: -; V gene: TRBV2; CDR3 DNA: TGTGCCAGCAGTGAGTCCGCTGTCCAGGGTTTGGCTTTCTTT; CDR3 protein: CASSESAVQGLAFF
clone size: few; CDR3 length: 14; J gene: TRBJ1-1; D gene: -; V gene: TRBV7-9; CDR3 DNA: TGTGCCAGCAGTCTGTCCCGGGGATACACTGAAGCTTTCTTT; CDR3 protein: CASSLSRGYTEAFF
clone size: -; CDR3 length: 15; J gene: TRBJ2-3; D gene: TRBD1; V gene: TRBV7-9; CDR3 DNA: TGTGCCAGCAGCTTAGTGACAGGGGGCCCAGATACGCAGTATTTT; CDR3 protein: CASSLVTGGPDTQYF
clone size: -; CDR3 length: 15; J gene: TRBJ2-5; D gene: TRBD2; V gene: TRBV27; CDR3 DNA: TGTGCCAGCAGTACGAGACTAGCCACTCACCGGGCCCAGTACTTC; CDR3 protein: CASSTRLATHRAQYF
clone size: -; CDR3 length: 16; J gene: TRBJ1-3; D gene: -; V gene: TRBV5-6; CDR3 DNA: TGTGCCAGCAGCTTGGGGCGGGGAACCTCTGGAAACACCATATATTTT; CDR3 protein: CASSLGRGTSGNTIYF
clone size: once; CDR3 length: 14; J gene: TRBJ2-7; D gene: -; V gene: TRBV2; CDR3 DNA: TGTGCCAGCAGTGAAGCGCGTGAGGGAAACGAGCAGTACTTC; CDR3 protein: CASSEAREGNEQYF